This T cell receptor beta chain derives from a study of blood T cells in healthy people across ages. A second PCR of 7 to 11 cycles used a sample-barcoded 5' primer and a J-beta primer mix. TCRdb called the 5' RACE reads again in MiXCR, with one record for every CDR3 protein. The sample holds about 830,000 distinct CDR3 sequences; around two thirds are singletons and the top ten take 28%. This CDR3 is 13 amino acids long. J lost 4 bases, V lost 7 bases, and 3 bases had no gene match. CDR1 and CDR2 (germline): SQVTM, ANQGSEA. This sequence was found in a man aged 25 to 40 in good health. The chain is built from TRBV29-1 and TRBJ1-4; TRBD1 aligns across 10 bases. The source material was blood. CDR3 sequence (DNA): TGCAGCGCTTGGGACAGGGGTAATGAAAAACTGTTTTTT. The encoded protein is CSAWDRGNEKLFF.